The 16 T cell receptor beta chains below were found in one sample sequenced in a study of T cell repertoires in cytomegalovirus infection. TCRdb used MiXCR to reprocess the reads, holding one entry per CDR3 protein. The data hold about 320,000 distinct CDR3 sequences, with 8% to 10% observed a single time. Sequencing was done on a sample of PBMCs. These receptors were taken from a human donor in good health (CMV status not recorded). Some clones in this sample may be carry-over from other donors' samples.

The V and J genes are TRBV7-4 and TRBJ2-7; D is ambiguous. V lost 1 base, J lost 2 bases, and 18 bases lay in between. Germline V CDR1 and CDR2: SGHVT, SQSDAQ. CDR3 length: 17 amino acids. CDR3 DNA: TGTGCCAGCAGCTTAGGGTCAGTTGGATCGGATACCTACGAGCAGTACTTC. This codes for CASSLGSVGSDTYEQYF.

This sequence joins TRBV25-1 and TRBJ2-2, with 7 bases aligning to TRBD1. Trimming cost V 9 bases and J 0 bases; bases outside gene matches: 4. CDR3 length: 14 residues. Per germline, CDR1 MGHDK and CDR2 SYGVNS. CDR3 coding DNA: TGTGCCAGTAAGGGGACAGCGAACACCGGGGAGCTGTTTTTT. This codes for CASKGTANTGELFF.

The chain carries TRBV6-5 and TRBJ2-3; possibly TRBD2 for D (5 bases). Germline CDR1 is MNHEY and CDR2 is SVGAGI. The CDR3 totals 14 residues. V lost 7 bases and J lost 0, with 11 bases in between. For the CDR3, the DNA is TGTGCCAGCACCCAAAGCGGCAGCACAGATACGCAGTATTTT. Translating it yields CASTQSGSTDTQYF.

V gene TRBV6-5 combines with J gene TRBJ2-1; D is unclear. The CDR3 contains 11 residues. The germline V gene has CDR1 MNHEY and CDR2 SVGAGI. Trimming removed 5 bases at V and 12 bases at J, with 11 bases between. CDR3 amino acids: CASSENVLQFF. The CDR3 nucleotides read TGTGCCAGCAGTGAAAACGTGCTGCAGTTCTTC.

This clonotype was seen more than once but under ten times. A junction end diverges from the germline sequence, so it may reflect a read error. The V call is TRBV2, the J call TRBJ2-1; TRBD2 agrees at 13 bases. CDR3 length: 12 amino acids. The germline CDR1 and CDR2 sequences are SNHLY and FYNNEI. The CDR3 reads CASRGTSGATLF. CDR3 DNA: TGTGCCAGCCGGGGGACTAGCGGGGCCACTCTATTC.

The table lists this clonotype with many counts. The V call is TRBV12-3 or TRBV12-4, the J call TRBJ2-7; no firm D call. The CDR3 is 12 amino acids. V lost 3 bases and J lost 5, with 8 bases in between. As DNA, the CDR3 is TGTGCCAGCAGTTTTTCTGTGGACGAGCAGTACTTC. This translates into CASSFSVDEQYF.

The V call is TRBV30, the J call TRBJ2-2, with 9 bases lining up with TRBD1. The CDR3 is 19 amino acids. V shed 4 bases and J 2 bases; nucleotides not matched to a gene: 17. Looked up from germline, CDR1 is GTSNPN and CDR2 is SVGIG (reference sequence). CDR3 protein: CAWTTRTDRGGRNTGELFF. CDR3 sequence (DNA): TGTGCCTGGACCACAAGAACGGACAGGGGAGGCAGAAACACCGGGGAGCTGTTTTTT. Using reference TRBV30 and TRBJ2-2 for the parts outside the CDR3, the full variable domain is SQTIHQWPATLVQPVGSPLSLECTVEGTSNPNLYWYRQAAGRGLQLLFYSVGIGQISSEVPQNLSASRPQDRQFILSSKKLLLSDSGFYLCAWTTRTDRGGRNTGELFFGEGSRLTVL.

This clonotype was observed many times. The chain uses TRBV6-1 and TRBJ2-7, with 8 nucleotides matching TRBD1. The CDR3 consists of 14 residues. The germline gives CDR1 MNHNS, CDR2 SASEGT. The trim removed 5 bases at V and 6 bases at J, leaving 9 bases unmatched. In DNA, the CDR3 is TGTGCCAGCAGTCCGCGGACAGGGAGGTTCGAGCAGTACTTC. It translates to CASSPRTGRFEQYF.

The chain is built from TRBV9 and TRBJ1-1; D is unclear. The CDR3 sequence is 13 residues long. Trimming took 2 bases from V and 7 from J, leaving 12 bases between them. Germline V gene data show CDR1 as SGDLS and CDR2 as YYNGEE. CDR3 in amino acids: CASSVDARREAFF. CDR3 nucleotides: TGTGCCAGCAGCGTGGACGCACGACGTGAAGCTTTCTTT.

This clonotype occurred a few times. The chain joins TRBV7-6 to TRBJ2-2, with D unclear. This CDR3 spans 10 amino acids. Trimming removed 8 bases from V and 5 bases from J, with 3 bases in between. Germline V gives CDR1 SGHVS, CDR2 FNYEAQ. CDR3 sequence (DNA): TGTGCCAGCGGGACCGGGGAGCTGTTTTTT. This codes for CASGTGELFF.

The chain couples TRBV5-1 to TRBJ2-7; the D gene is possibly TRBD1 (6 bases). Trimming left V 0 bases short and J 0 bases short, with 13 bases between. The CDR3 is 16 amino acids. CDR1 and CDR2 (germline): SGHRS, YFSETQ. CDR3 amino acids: CASSLAKTGDSYEQYF. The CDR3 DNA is TGCGCCAGCAGCTTGGCCAAGACAGGCGACTCCTACGAGCAGTACTTC.

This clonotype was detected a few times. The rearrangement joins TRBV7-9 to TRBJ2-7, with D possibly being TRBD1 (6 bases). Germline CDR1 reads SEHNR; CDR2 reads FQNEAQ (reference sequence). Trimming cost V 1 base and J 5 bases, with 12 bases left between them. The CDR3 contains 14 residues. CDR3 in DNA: TGTGCCAGCAGCTTAGAACAGGGCGAAGACGAGCAGTACTTC. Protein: CASSLEQGEDEQYF.

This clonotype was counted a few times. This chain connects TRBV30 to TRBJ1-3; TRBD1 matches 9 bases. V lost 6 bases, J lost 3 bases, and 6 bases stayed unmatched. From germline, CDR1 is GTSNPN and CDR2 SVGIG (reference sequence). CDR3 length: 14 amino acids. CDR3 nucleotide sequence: TGTGCCTGTTACAGGGGGCGCGTTGGAAACACCATATATTTT. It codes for CACYRGRVGNTIYF.

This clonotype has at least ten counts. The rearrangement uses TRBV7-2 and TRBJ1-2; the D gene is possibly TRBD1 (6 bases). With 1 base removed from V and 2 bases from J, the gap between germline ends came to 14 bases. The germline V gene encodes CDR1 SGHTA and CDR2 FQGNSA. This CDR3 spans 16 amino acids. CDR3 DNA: TGTGCCAGCAGCTTAGAGGGGACACAGCAGAACTATGGCTACACCTTC. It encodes CASSLEGTQQNYGYTF.

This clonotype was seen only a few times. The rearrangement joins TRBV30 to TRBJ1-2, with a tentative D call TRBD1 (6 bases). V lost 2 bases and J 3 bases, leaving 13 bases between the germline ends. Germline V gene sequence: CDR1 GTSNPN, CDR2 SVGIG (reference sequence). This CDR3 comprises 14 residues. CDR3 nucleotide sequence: TGTGCCTGGAGTTGGGGGCCCGGGGACTATGGCTACACCTTC. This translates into CAWSWGPGDYGYTF.

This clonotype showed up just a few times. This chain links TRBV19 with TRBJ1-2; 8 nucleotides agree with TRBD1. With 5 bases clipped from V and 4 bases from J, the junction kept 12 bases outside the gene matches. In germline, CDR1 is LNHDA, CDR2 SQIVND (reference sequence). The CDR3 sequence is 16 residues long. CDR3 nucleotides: TGTGCCAGTAGTCCGGACAGGGTTGGAGTTACCTATGGCTACACCTTC. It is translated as CASSPDRVGVTYGYTF.